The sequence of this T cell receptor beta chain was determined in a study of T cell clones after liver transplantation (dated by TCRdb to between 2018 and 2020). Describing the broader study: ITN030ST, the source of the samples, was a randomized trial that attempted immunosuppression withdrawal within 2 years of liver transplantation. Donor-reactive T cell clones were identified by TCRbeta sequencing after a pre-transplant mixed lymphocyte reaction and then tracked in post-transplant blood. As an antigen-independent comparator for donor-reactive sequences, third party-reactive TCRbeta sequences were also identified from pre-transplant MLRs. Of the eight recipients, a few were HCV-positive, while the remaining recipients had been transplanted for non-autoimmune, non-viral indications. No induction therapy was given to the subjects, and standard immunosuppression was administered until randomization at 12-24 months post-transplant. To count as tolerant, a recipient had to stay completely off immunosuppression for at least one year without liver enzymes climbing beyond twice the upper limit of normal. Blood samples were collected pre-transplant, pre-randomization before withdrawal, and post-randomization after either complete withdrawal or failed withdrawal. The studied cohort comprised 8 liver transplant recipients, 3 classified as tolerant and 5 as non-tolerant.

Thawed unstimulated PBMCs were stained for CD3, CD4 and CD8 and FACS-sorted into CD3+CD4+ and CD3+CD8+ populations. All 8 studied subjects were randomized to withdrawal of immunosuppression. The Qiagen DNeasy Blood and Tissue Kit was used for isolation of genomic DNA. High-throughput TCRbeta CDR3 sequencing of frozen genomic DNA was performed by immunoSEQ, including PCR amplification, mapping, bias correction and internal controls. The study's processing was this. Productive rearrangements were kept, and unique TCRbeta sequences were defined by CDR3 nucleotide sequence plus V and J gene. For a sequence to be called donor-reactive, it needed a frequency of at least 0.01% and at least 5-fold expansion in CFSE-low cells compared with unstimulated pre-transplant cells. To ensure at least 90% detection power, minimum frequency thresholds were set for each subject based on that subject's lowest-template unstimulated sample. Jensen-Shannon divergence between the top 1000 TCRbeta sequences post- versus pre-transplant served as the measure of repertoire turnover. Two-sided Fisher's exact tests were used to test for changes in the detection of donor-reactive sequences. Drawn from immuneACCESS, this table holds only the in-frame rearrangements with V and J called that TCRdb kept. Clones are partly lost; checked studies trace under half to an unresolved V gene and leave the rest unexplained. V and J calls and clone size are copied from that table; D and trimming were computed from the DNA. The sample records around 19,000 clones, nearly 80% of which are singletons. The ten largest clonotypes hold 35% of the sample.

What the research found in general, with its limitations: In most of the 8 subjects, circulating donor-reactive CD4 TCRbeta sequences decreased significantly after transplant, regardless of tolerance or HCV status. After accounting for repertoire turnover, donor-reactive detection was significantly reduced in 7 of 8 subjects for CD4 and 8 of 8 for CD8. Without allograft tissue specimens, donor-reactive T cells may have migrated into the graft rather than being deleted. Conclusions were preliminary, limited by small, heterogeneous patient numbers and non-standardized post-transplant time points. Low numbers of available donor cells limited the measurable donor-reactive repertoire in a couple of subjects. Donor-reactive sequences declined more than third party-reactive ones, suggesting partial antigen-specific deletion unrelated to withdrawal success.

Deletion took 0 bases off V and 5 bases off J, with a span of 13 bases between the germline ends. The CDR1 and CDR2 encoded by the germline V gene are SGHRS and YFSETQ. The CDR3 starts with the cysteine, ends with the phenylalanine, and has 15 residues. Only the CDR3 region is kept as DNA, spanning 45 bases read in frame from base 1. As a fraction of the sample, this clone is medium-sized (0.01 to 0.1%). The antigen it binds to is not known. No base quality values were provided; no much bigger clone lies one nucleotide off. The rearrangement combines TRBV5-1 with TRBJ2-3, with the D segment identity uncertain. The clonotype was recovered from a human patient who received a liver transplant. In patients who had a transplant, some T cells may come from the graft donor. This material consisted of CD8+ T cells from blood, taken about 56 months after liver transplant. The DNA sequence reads TGCGCCAGCAGCTTGGGCCGGCAAACTAAAGATACGCAGTATTTT. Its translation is CASSLGRQTKDTQYF.